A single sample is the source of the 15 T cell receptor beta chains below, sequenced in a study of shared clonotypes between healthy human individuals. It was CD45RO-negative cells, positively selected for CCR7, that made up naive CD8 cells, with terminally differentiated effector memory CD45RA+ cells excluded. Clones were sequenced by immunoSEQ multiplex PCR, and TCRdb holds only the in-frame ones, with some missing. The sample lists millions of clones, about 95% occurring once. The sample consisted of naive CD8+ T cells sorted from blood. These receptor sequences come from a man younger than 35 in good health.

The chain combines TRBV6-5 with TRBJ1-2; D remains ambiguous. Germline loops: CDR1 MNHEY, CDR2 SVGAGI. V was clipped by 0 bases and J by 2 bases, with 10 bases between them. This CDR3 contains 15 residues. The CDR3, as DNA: TGTGCCAGCAGTTACTCTGGAGGAGACAACTATGGCTACACCTTC. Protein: CASSYSGGDNYGYTF.

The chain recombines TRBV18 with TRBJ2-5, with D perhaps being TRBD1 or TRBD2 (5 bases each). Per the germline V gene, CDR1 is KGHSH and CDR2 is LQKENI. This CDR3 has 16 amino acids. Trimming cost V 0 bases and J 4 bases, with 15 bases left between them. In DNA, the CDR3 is TGTGCCAGCTCACCACCCGAGGGGCGGATAGTAGAGACCCAGTACTTC. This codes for CASSPPEGRIVETQYF.

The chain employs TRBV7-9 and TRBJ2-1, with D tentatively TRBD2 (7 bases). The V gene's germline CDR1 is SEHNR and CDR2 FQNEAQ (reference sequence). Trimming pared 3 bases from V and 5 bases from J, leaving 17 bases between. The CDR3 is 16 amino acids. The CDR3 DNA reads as TGTGCCAGCAGCTTTTCCAGGGGTAGCGGGCACAATGAGCAGTTCTTC. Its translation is CASSFSRGSGHNEQFF.

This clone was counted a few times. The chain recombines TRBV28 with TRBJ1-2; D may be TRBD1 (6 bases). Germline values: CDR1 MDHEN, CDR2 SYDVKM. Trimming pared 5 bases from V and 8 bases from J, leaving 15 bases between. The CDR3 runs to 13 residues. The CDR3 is CASSLGALDGYTF. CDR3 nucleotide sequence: TGTGCCAGCAGTCTGGGGGCGTTGGACGGCTACACCTTC.

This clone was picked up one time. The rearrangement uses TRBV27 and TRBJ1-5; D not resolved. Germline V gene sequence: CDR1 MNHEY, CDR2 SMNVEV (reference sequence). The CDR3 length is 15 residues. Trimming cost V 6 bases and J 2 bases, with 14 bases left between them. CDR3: CASRVGGVGNQPQHF. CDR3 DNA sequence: TGTGCCAGCAGGGTGGGCGGCGTCGGCAATCAGCCCCAGCATTTT.

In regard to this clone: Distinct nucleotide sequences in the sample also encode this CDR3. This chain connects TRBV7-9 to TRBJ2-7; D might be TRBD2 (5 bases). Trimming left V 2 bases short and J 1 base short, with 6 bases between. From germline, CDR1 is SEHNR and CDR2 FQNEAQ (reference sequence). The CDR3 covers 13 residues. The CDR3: CASSLRGSYEQYF. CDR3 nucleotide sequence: TGTGCCAGCAGCTTACGGGGTTCCTACGAGCAGTACTTC.

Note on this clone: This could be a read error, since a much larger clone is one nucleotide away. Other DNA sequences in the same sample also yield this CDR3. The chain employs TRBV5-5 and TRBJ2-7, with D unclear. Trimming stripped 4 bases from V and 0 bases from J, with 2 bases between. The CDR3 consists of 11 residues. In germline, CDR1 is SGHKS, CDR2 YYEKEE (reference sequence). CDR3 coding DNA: TGTGCCAGCAGCCCCTCCTACGAGCAGTACTTC. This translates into CASSPSYEQYF.

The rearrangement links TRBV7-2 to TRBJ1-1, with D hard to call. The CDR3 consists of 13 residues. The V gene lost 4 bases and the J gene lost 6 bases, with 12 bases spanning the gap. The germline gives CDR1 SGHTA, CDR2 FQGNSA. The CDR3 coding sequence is TGTGCCAGCAGCTCCCTAACTTCGGCTGAAGCTTTCTTT. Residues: CASSSLTSAEAFF.

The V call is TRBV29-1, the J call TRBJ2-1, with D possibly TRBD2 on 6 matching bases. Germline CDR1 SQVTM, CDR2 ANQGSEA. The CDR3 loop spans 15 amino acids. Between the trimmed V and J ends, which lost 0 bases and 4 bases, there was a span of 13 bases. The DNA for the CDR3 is TGCAGCGTTGAAGATAAGGGGAGCGGGTACAATGAGCAGTTCTTC. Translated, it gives CSVEDKGSGYNEQFF.

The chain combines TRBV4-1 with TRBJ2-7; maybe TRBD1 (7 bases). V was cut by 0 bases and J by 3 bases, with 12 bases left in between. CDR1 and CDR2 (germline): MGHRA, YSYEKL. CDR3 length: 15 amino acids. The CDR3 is CASSQEEGAGYEQYF. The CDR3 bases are TGCGCCAGCAGCCAAGAGGAGGGGGCTGGCTACGAGCAGTACTTC.

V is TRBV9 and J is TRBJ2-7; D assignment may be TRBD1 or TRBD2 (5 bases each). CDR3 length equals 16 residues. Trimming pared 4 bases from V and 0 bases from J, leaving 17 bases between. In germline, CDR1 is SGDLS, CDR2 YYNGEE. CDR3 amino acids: CASSLGTGPSSYEQYF. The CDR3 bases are TGTGCCAGCAGCCTGGGAACGGGGCCGAGCTCCTACGAGCAGTACTTC. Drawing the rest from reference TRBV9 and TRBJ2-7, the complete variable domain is DSGVTQTPKHLITATGQRVTLRCSPRSGDLSVYWYQQSLDQGLQFLIQYYNGEERAKGNILERFSAQQFPDLHSELNLSSLELGDSALYFCASSLGTGPSSYEQYFGPGTRLTVT.

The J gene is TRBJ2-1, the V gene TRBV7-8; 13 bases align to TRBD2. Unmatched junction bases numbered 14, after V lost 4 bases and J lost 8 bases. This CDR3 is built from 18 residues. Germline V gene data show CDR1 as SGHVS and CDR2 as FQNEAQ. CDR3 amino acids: CASSSGLAGTPITHEQFF. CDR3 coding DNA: TGTGCCAGCAGCTCGGGACTAGCGGGAACCCCAATAACTCATGAGCAGTTCTTC.

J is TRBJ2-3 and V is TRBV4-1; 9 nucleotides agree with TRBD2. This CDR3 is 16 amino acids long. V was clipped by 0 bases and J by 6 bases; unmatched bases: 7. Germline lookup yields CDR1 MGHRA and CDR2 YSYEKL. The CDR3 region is CASSQESSGGGDTQYF. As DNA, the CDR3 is TGCGCCAGCAGCCAAGAGAGTAGCGGGGGCGGGGATACGCAGTATTTT.

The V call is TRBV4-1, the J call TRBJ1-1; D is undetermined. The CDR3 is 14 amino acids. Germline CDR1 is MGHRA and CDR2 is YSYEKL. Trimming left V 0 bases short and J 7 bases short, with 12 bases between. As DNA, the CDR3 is TGCGCCAGCAGCCAAGATTGGACTGATTATGAAGCTTTCTTT. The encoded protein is CASSQDWTDYEAFF.

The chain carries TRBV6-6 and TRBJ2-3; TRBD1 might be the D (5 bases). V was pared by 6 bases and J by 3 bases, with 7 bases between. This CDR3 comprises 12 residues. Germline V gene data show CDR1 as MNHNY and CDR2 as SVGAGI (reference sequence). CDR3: CASSQGTDTQYF. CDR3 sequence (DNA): TGTGCCAGCAGCCAGGGAACAGATACGCAGTATTTT.